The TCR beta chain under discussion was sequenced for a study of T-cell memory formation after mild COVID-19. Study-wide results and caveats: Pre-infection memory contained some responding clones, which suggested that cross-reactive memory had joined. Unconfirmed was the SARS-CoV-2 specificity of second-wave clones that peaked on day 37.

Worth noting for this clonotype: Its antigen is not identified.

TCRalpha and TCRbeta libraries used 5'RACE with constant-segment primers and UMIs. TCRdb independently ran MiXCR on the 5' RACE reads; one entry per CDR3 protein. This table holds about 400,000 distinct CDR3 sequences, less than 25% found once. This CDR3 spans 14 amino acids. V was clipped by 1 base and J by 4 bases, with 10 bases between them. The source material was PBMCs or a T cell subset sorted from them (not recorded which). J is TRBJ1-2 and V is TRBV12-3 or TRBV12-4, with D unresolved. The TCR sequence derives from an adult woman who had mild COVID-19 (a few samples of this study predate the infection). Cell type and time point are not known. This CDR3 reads CASSLVQDLYGYTF. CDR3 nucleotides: TGTGCCAGCAGTTTAGTTCAGGACCTCTATGGCTACACCTTC.